A single sample is the source of the 23 T cell receptor beta chains below, sequenced in a study of shared clonotypes between healthy human individuals. The repertoire was sequenced with immunoSEQ multiplex PCR; TCRdb's copy has only in-frame clones and lacks some. This table has over 2,000,000 clones, approximately 92% appearing once. Positive CCR7 selection of CD45RO-negative cells yielded the naive CD8 cells, and terminally differentiated effector memory CD45RA+ cells were excluded. The sample consisted of naive CD8+ T cells from PBMCs. The receptors were sampled from a man aged 18-30 years in good health. Some clones in this sample may be carry-over from other donors' samples.

Turning to this clone: Compared with germline, one end of the junction differs, possibly owing to a read error. V is TRBV7-9 and J is TRBJ2-7; D gene uncertain. Germline V gene lookup returns CDR1 SEHNR and CDR2 FQNEAQ (reference sequence). CDR3 length equals 8 residues. The chain's CDR3 is CASSPQHF. The DNA of the CDR3 is TGTGCCAGCAGCCCCCAACACTTC. Full variable domain (rest looked up from reference TRBV7-9 and TRBJ2-7): DTGVSQNPRHKITKRGQNVTFRCDPISEHNRLYWYRQTLGQGPEFLTYFQNEAQLEKSRLLSDRFSAERPKGSFSTLEIQRTEQGDSAMYLCASSPQHFGPGTRLTVT.

This chain connects TRBV28 to TRBJ1-3; weak D call: TRBD1 (5 bases). Trimming removed 3 bases at V and 0 bases at J, with 12 bases between. The CDR3 loop spans 16 amino acids. Looked up from germline, CDR1 is MDHEN and CDR2 is SYDVKM. The CDR3 loop is CASSFGWDDSGNTIYF. Here the CDR3 DNA reads TGTGCCAGCAGTTTCGGCTGGGACGACTCTGGAAACACCATATATTTT.

This clone was detected only once. The chain employs TRBV11-3 and TRBJ2-5, with a possible D match to TRBD2 (6 bases). V lost 2 bases and J lost 5, with 9 bases in between. The CDR3 consists of 13 residues. Germline CDR1 reads SGHNT; CDR2 reads YENEEA. The CDR3 region is CASSLNSGETQYF. Here the CDR3 DNA reads TGTGCCAGCAGCTTAAACAGCGGGGAGACCCAGTACTTC. The whole variable domain, remainder taken from reference TRBV11-3 and TRBJ2-5, is EAGVVQSPRYKIIEKKQPVAFWCNPISGHNTLYWYLQNLGQGPELLIRYENEEAVDDSQLPKDRFSAERLKGVDSTLKIQPAELGDSAVYLCASSLNSGETQYFGPGTRLLVL.

In DNA, the CDR3 is TGTGCCAGCAGCTTAATCGGGACAGGGGCTCTGCAGACCCAGTACTTC. Protein product: CASSLIGTGALQTQYF. The rearrangement joins TRBV7-2 to TRBJ2-5; 10 bases match TRBD1. The junction had 9 bases not matched to a gene; V was cut back by 2 bases and J by 6 bases. Per the germline V gene, CDR1 is SGHTA and CDR2 is FQGNSA. The CDR3 has 16 residues.

The V and J genes are TRBV25-1 and TRBJ1-6; D is unclear. The CDR3 contains 15 residues. V was trimmed by 7 bases and J by 6 bases, leaving 16 bases between them. Germline V gene sequence: CDR1 MGHDK, CDR2 SYGVNS. In DNA form, the CDR3 reads TGTGCCAGCACCATATCATATAGCGGTAATTCACCCCTCCACTTT. Translation gives CASTISYSGNSPLHF. The full variable domain, completed using reference TRBV25-1 and TRBJ1-6, is EADIYQTPRYLVIGTGKKITLECSQTMGHDKMYWYQQDPGMELHLIHYSYGVNSTEKGDLSSESTVSRIRTEHFPLTLESARPSHTSQYLCASTISYSGNSPLHFGNGTRLTVT.

The chain is built from TRBV27 and TRBJ2-5; possibly TRBD2 for D (6 bases). Trimming cost V 4 bases and J 3 bases, with 9 bases left between them. Germline values: CDR1 MNHEY, CDR2 SMNVEV (reference sequence). This CDR3 is 13 amino acids long. The CDR3 loop is CASSWDWEETQYF. The CDR3 coding sequence is TGTGCCAGCAGTTGGGACTGGGAAGAGACCCAGTACTTC.

This clone has just one count. This chain connects TRBV11-2 to TRBJ2-7; possibly TRBD2 for D (5 bases). Germline lookup yields CDR1 SGHAT and CDR2 FQNNGV. V lost 10 bases to trimming and J lost 3 bases, with 13 bases between them. The CDR3 length is 12 residues. DNA of the CDR3: TGTGCCACCGACGCGGGCGGCTACGAGCAGTACTTC. As protein: CATDAGGYEQYF.

CDR3 DNA: TGTGCCAGCAGTTCGGACACGAGCTCCTACGAGCAGTACTTC. Translation: CASSSDTSSYEQYF. The chain employs TRBV27 and TRBJ2-7; tentative D call: TRBD1 (5 bases). CDR1 is MNHEY and CDR2 is SMNVEV in the germline V gene (reference sequence). This CDR3 has 14 amino acids. V lost 4 bases and J 0 bases, leaving 10 bases between the germline ends.

The chain uses TRBV2 and TRBJ2-1, with 12 bases aligning to TRBD2. Germline trimming cut 5 bases from V and 5 bases from J; bases unmatched to any gene: 7. Germline CDR1 is SNHLY and CDR2 is FYNNEI. This CDR3 has 16 residues. The CDR3 loop reads CASSSTSGRIHNEQFF. CDR3 DNA: TGTGCCAGCAGTTCAACTAGCGGGAGGATTCACAATGAGCAGTTCTTC.

This chain connects TRBV27 to TRBJ2-7; 8 bases are shared with TRBD1. After removal of 4 bases from V and 3 bases from J, the junction contained 8 bases not matched to a gene. From germline, CDR1 is MNHEY and CDR2 SMNVEV (reference sequence). The CDR3 covers 15 residues. The CDR3 sequence: CASSYRGQGVYEQYF. The CDR3 DNA reads TGTGCCAGCAGTTACCGAGGACAGGGTGTCTACGAGCAGTACTTC.

The chain links TRBV5-1 to TRBJ2-1, with 12 positions matching TRBD2. The germline V gene encodes CDR1 SGHRS and CDR2 YFSETQ. The CDR3 is 18 amino acids. V lost 4 bases and J lost 6; bases outside the gene matches: 14. Here the CDR3 reads CASSRAYILAGGLNEQFF. DNA of the CDR3: TGCGCCAGCAGCCGAGCCTACATTCTAGCGGGAGGGCTCAATGAGCAGTTCTTC.

This clone appeared a single time. The chain employs TRBV18 and TRBJ2-7; tentative D call: TRBD2 (5 bases). Germline V gives CDR1 KGHSH, CDR2 LQKENI. V was pared by 6 bases and J by 2 bases, with 14 bases between. This CDR3 is built from 14 residues. This CDR3 is CASSSESGTYEQYF. CDR3 nucleotide sequence: TGTGCCAGCTCCTCCGAGAGCGGTACCTACGAGCAGTACTTC.

The CDR3 DNA follows: TGTGCCAGCAGCTTGGAGGGCCGGAATGAGCAGTTCTTC. This sequence encodes CASSLEGRNEQFF. The chain joins TRBV5-4 to TRBJ2-1; D not resolved. The CDR3 runs to 13 residues. Germline assignment: CDR1 SGHNT and CDR2 YYREEE (reference sequence). Trimming removed 0 bases at V and 7 bases at J, with 8 bases between. The entire variable domain, with the rest obtained from reference TRBV5-4 and TRBJ2-1, is as follows: ETGVTQSPTHLIKTRGQQVTLRCSSQSGHNTVSWYQQALGQGPQFIFQYYREEENGRGNFPPRFSGLQFPNYSSELNVNALELDDSALYLCASSLEGRNEQFFGPGTRLTVL.

The chain is built from TRBV9 and TRBJ2-1, with 8 bases aligning to TRBD2. The J segment lost 3 bases and the V segment lost 0 bases, leaving 5 bases of the junction unmatched. The CDR3 is made up of 16 amino acids. Germline V CDR1 and CDR2: SGDLS, YYNGEE. The DNA for the CDR3 is TGTGCCAGCAGCGTAGGTAGCGGGGAATACTACAATGAGCAGTTCTTC. As protein: CASSVGSGEYYNEQFF.

The rearrangement joins TRBV28 to TRBJ2-1; 7 bases agree with TRBD2. Germline lookup yields CDR1 MDHEN and CDR2 SYDVKM. The CDR3 sequence is 15 residues long. V lost 3 bases to trimming and J lost 2 bases; unmatched junction nucleotides: 4. The CDR3 DNA sequence: TGTGCCAGCAGTTTGGCGGGAGTGACCTACAATGAGCAGTTCTTC. Amino acids: CASSLAGVTYNEQFF. Based on the CDR3 plus reference TRBV28 and TRBJ2-1, the full variable domain is DVKVTQSSRYLVKRTGEKVFLECVQDMDHENMFWYRQDPGLGLRLIYFSYDVKMKEKGDIPEGYSVSREKKERFSLILESASTNQTSMYLCASSLAGVTYNEQFFGPGTRLTVL.

The chain combines TRBV28 with TRBJ2-6; D not resolved. In germline, CDR1 is MDHEN, CDR2 SYDVKM. Trimming took off 6 bases at V and 0 bases at J, with 6 bases between the two ends. CDR3 length: 14 amino acids. CDR3 DNA: TGTGCCAGCAGCCCCTTCTCTGGGGCCAACGTCCTGACTTTC. Its protein is CASSPFSGANVLTF.

The chain carries TRBV5-4 and TRBJ2-7; D uncertain. V was clipped by 4 bases and J by 2 bases, with 10 bases between them. Germline V gives CDR1 SGHNT, CDR2 YYREEE (reference sequence). The CDR3 consists of 13 residues. The CDR3 DNA reads TGTGCCAGCAGCCCGGGTCGGGCCTACGAGCAGTACTTC. This sequence encodes CASSPGRAYEQYF.

The J gene is TRBJ1-1, the V gene TRBV10-2; D is uncertain. With 0 bases removed from V and 0 bases from J, the gap between germline ends came to 8 bases. Germline lookup yields CDR1 WSHSY and CDR2 SAAADI. The CDR3 consists of 15 residues. The CDR3 nucleotides are TGCGCCAGCAGTGAGTCGCGTATCGTGAACACTGAAGCTTTCTTT. Protein sequence: CASSESRIVNTEAFF.

The chain carries TRBV7-9 and TRBJ2-7; D may be TRBD1 (7 bases). Germline lookup yields CDR1 SEHNR and CDR2 FQNEAQ (reference sequence). Deletions cut 6 bases from V and 6 bases from J, with 9 bases between. CDR3 size: 11 residues. The CDR3 sequence is CASRQGGEQYF. In DNA form, the CDR3 reads TGTGCCAGCAGGCAGGGGGGCGAGCAGTACTTC.

The chain uses TRBV2 and TRBJ2-7; 7 bases fit TRBD1. This CDR3 has 15 residues. Germline loops: CDR1 SNHLY, CDR2 FYNNEI. Losses at the gene ends were 7 bases for V and 0 bases for J; bases not matched to a gene: 9. DNA of the CDR3: TGTGCCAGCAAGGGGGCGGCGGGTCTCTCCTACGAGCAGTACTTC. This translates into CASKGAAGLSYEQYF.

The chain couples TRBV29-1 to TRBJ1-3; 9 positions agree with TRBD1. V shed 1 base and J 5 bases; nucleotides not matched to a gene: 3. The CDR3 extends over 14 amino acids. Per germline, CDR1 SQVTM and CDR2 ANQGSEA. CDR3 sequence reads: CSVEGDRARNTIYF. CDR3 bases: TGCAGCGTTGAAGGGGACAGGGCAAGAAACACCATATATTTT.

The V gene is TRBV4-3, the J gene TRBJ2-7, with 7 nucleotides matching TRBD2. Germline V gives CDR1 LGHNA, CDR2 YSLEER. Trimming at V came to 0 bases and at J to 2 bases, leaving 4 bases not matched to a gene. The CDR3 spans 15 residues. The CDR3 sequence: CASSQEISGAYEQYF. The CDR3 DNA is TGCGCCAGCAGCCAAGAAATCAGCGGGGCCTACGAGCAGTACTTC.

The rearrangement uses TRBV4-2 and TRBJ1-3; TRBD1 matches at 9 bases. In germline, CDR1 is LGHNA, CDR2 YNFKEQ. The CDR3 extends over 16 amino acids. The ends lost 3 bases at V and 0 bases at J; junction bases unmatched: 3. CDR3 nucleotide sequence: TGTGCCAGCAGCCAGGCGGACAGGGGCTCTGGAAACACCATATATTTT. Its protein product is CASSQADRGSGNTIYF.